These 28 T cell receptor beta chains came from one sample sequenced in a study of blood T cells in healthy people across ages (dated by TCRdb to between 2015 and 2016). Library generation was performed with 5' RACE. The instrument was an Illumina HiSeq 2500. A second PCR of roughly 7 to 12 cycles was performed with a sample-barcoded 5' primer and a J-beta primer mix. TCRdb redid the processing of the public reads, applying fastp at Q25 and MiXCR, and retained in-frame beta chains. Rows are combined by CDR3 protein, so each entry shows the most common genes and DNA. A total of over 1,300,000 distinct CDR3 sequences appear in this sample, approximately 60% of them only once. The ten top clones hold 6.5% to 8.5% of the sample. Sample: blood. The receptors were gathered from a young man in good health.

This clonotype has more than one count but fewer than ten. The chain uses TRBV12-3 or TRBV12-4 and TRBJ2-7; D possibly corresponds to TRBD1 (5 bases). Trimming pared 10 bases from V and 4 bases from J, leaving 20 bases between. The CDR3 consists of 14 residues. The CDR3 DNA reads TGTGCCACTCGGCTGACGGACAAGGATTACGAGCAGTACTTC. Its protein is CATRLTDKDYEQYF.

The CDR3 reads CASRAQGPGANVLTF. CDR3 nucleotides: TGTGCCAGCAGGGCACAGGGCCCTGGGGCCAACGTCCTGACTTTC. The genes are TRBV9 and TRBJ2-6; the D gene is possibly TRBD1 (6 bases). CDR1 is SGDLS and CDR2 is YYNGEE in the germline V gene. V lost 5 bases, J lost 2 bases, and 11 bases lay in between. The CDR3 runs 15 residues.

This clonotype has more than one count but fewer than ten. This rearrangement joins TRBV4-1 to TRBJ2-3; 10 bases agree with TRBD2. The CDR3 covers 17 residues. Trimming at V came to 4 bases and at J to 1 base, leaving 8 bases not matched to a gene. Germline CDR1 reads MGHRA; CDR2 reads YSYEKL. The CDR3 sequence: CASSPRYGLAGTDTQYF. CDR3 sequence (DNA): TGCGCCAGCAGCCCCCGATACGGACTAGCGGGCACAGATACGCAGTATTTT.

This chain joins TRBV4-1 and TRBJ2-3, with D possibly being TRBD1 (6 bases). CDR1 MGHRA and CDR2 YSYEKL come from the germline V gene. The V gene lost 1 base and the J gene lost 2 bases, with 10 bases spanning the gap. The length of the CDR3 is 15 residues. In DNA, the CDR3 is TGCGCCAGCAGCCAAGTAAGGACAGCCACAGATACGCAGTATTTT. It specifies CASSQVRTATDTQYF.

This clonotype was observed once. The genes are TRBV7-9 and TRBJ2-3; D not resolved. Trimming removed 5 bases from V and 2 bases from J, with 11 bases in between. Looked up from germline, CDR1 is SEHNR and CDR2 is FQNEAQ (reference sequence). This CDR3 comprises 14 residues. CDR3 amino acids: CASSEPRPTDTQYF. The DNA for the CDR3 is TGTGCCAGCAGCGAGCCTCGGCCCACAGATACGCAGTATTTT.

This clonotype was detected only once. This chain connects TRBV15 to TRBJ2-1; TRBD2 agrees at 7 bases. Germline CDR1 and CDR2: LNHNV and YYDKDF (reference sequence). V was pared by 5 bases and J by 6 bases, with 10 bases of the junction left unmatched. The CDR3 length is 15 residues. CDR3: CATSPTQAGINEQFF. CDR3 bases: TGTGCCACCAGCCCGACTCAAGCGGGGATCAATGAGCAGTTCTTC.

The gene calls are TRBV28 and TRBJ2-5; 11 bases are a match to TRBD2. The better agreement between TRBJ2-7 and the DNA end casts doubt on the J call. The CDR3 extends over 17 amino acids. Germline V CDR1 and CDR2: MDHEN, SYDVKM. For the CDR3, the DNA is TGTGCCAGCAGTTTCCTGCTAGCGGGGGGCCGGGAGGACGAGCAGTACTTC. This sequence encodes CASSFLLAGGREDEQYF.

The chain has TRBV27 and TRBJ1-2; D not certain. V shed 0 bases and J shed 1 base, with 9 bases lying between them. The length of the CDR3 is 15 residues. Per the germline V gene, CDR1 is MNHEY and CDR2 is SMNVEV (reference sequence). The CDR3: CASSLSMVNNYGYTF. The DNA of the CDR3 is TGTGCCAGCAGTTTATCCATGGTTAATAACTATGGCTACACCTTC.

The chain employs TRBV4-2 and TRBJ1-3; the D is unclear. The CDR3 sequence is 17 residues long. Germline V gene data show CDR1 as LGHNA and CDR2 as YNFKEQ. V lost 5 bases and J lost 0, with 17 bases in between. The CDR3 reads CASSLRIGANSGNTIYF. In nucleotides, the CDR3 is TGTGCCAGCAGCTTAAGGATCGGCGCCAACTCTGGAAACACCATATATTTT.

The genes are TRBV7-2 and TRBJ2-5; TRBD2 matches at 9 bases. Trimming cost V 5 bases and J 5 bases; bases outside gene matches: 24. The CDR3 loop spans 20 amino acids. CDR1 and CDR2 from the germline V gene are SGHTA and FQGNSA. CDR3 loop: CASSRRSLRAGGYRGETQYF. The CDR3 DNA follows: TGTGCCAGCAGCAGAAGGTCTCTAAGAGCGGGGGGCTATCGGGGGGAGACCCAGTACTTC.

There are a few counts of this clonotype. For the CDR3, the DNA is TGCGCCAGCAGCCCCTCCTTGATGATGAAGACCCAGTACTTC. Translated: CASSPSLMMKTQYF. The chain is built from TRBV4-3 and TRBJ2-5; the D is unclear. Germline values: CDR1 LGHNA, CDR2 YSLEER. Trimming took off 4 bases at V and 6 bases at J, with 15 bases between the two ends. This CDR3 comprises 14 residues.

The CDR3 DNA sequence: TGTGCCAGCAGCCAAGATAGGGTGGTGACTAGCGGGCGCTACGAGCAGTACTTC. This codes for CASSQDRVVTSGRYEQYF. The chain joins TRBV4-2 to TRBJ2-7, with TRBD2 matching over 10 bases. Trimming cost V 0 bases and J 3 bases; bases outside gene matches: 11. Germline values: CDR1 LGHNA, CDR2 YNFKEQ. The CDR3 consists of 18 residues.

This clonotype was detected a few times. The V and J genes are TRBV12-3 or TRBV12-4 and TRBJ2-2; D perhaps matches TRBD2 (5 bases). The CDR3 consists of 15 residues. V was shortened by 10 bases and J by 0 bases, with 15 bases between the two germline ends. The CDR3, as DNA: TGTGCCATCTCCACGGACTTCCCGAACACCGGGGAGCTGTTTTTT. It codes for CAISTDFPNTGELFF.

The J gene is TRBJ1-1, the V gene TRBV5-1; TRBD1 matches at 8 bases. V gave up 4 bases and J gave up 7 bases; unmatched junction bases: 9. Germline V gene lookup returns CDR1 SGHRS and CDR2 YFSETQ. This CDR3 is 14 amino acids long. DNA of the CDR3: TGCGCCAGCAGCGGGGAGGCAGGGGGCTTTGAAGCTTTCTTT. Translating gives CASSGEAGGFEAFF.

This clonotype appeared a few times. The chain uses TRBV6-5 and TRBJ1-2; the match to TRBD1 covers 7 bases. The CDR3 has 14 residues. CDR1 is MNHEY and CDR2 is SVGAGI in the germline V gene. The V and J ends lost 5 bases and 4 bases, in that order; junction bases with no gene match: 7. As DNA, the CDR3 is TGTGCCAGCAGTAGGACAGGCCCCCTCTATGGCTACACCTTC. The encoded protein is CASSRTGPLYGYTF.

The V and J genes are TRBV3-1 and TRBJ2-7, with D uncertain. The germline V and J ends were trimmed by 0 bases and 4 bases, with 19 bases remaining between them. Germline CDR1 reads LGHDT; CDR2 reads YNNKEL (reference sequence). The CDR3 loop spans 17 amino acids. The CDR3 spells CASSQDRAVGLGYEQYF. DNA for the CDR3: TGTGCCAGCAGCCAAGATCGGGCCGTAGGGTTAGGTTACGAGCAGTACTTC.

This sequence joins TRBV30 and TRBJ2-3; D remains ambiguous. This CDR3 has 11 amino acids. The germline V gene has CDR1 GTSNPN and CDR2 SVGIG (reference sequence). With 8 bases removed from V and 4 bases from J, the gap between germline ends came to 10 bases. CDR3 coding DNA: TGTGCCGGGTTCCGAGCAGATACGCAGTATTTT. Protein: CAGFRADTQYF.

This clonotype turned up a few times. CDR3 protein: CASSETSGGQETQYF. The CDR3 nucleotides read TGTGCCAGCAGCGAGACTAGCGGGGGCCAGGAGACCCAGTACTTC. The chain employs TRBV7-9 and TRBJ2-5, with TRBD2 identical over 12 bases. The ends lost 5 bases at V and 5 bases at J; junction bases unmatched: 6. The germline V gene has CDR1 SEHNR and CDR2 FQNEAQ (reference sequence). The length of the CDR3 is 15 residues.

This clonotype was counted once. The gene calls are TRBV27 and TRBJ2-1; 8 bases agree with TRBD1. Germline lookup yields CDR1 MNHEY and CDR2 SMNVEV (reference sequence). The CDR3 totals 14 residues. Trimming cost V 5 bases and J 8 bases; bases outside gene matches: 8. CDR3 coding DNA: TGTGCCAGCAGTGCGGACAGGGTGGGATATGAGCAGTTCTTC. This gives the protein CASSADRVGYEQFF.

This clonotype occurred a few times. This chain joins TRBV6-6 and TRBJ1-5, with TRBD1 as a possible D gene (5 bases). Germline CDR1 reads MNHNY; CDR2 reads SVGAGI (reference sequence). Trimming pared 0 bases from V and 7 bases from J, leaving 10 bases between. This CDR3 is built from 14 residues. The CDR3 sequence is CASSYSQGWQPQHF. Written as DNA, the CDR3 is TGTGCCAGCAGTTACTCCCAGGGTTGGCAGCCCCAGCATTTT.

V usage is TRBV11-2 and J usage is TRBJ2-2; 7 nucleotides align to TRBD2. The V and J ends lost 3 bases and 8 bases, in that order; junction bases with no gene match: 12. Germline lookup yields CDR1 SGHAT and CDR2 FQNNGV. CDR3 length equals 16 residues. CDR3 sequence reads: CASSFPVTSRMGELFF. Here the CDR3 DNA reads TGTGCCAGCAGCTTCCCAGTGACTAGCCGGATGGGGGAGCTGTTTTTT.

The rearrangement uses TRBV5-1 and TRBJ2-7; a weak D match, TRBD2 (5 bases). The CDR3 has 15 amino acids. Deletions cut 4 bases from V and 7 bases from J, with 21 bases between. Germline lookup yields CDR1 SGHRS and CDR2 YFSETQ. The CDR3 protein is CASSPLVEVPGEQYF. CDR3 bases: TGCGCCAGCAGCCCTCTAGTGGAGGTACCGGGTGAGCAGTACTTC.

This clonotype was observed a handful of times. This chain links TRBV28 with TRBJ2-6; 7 bases are shared with TRBD2. In germline, CDR1 is MDHEN, CDR2 SYDVKM. Trimming at V came to 7 bases and at J to 0 bases, leaving 9 bases not matched to a gene. There are 17 residues in the CDR3. CDR3 residues: CASNPGGSASGANVLTF. Written as DNA, the CDR3 is TGTGCCAGCAACCCGGGAGGATCGGCCTCTGGGGCCAACGTCCTGACTTTC.

The chain has TRBV27 and TRBJ1-4, with D unresolved. In germline, CDR1 is MNHEY, CDR2 SMNVEV (reference sequence). The CDR3 contains 11 residues. The ends were cut back, 6 bases at V and 10 bases at J, with 9 bases in the middle. CDR3 in amino acids: CASSIGGKLFF. CDR3 bases: TGTGCCAGCAGCATCGGAGGAAAACTGTTTTTT. Supplemented by reference TRBV27 and TRBJ1-4, the full variable domain reads EAQVTQNPRYLITVTGKKLTVTCSQNMNHEYMSWYRQDPGLGLRQIYYSMNVEVTDKGDVPEGYKVSRKEKRNFPLILESPSPNQTSLYFCASSIGGKLFFGSGTQLSVL.

This clonotype was seen a handful of times. The chain couples TRBV20-1 to TRBJ1-6, with 7 bases fitting TRBD1. Germline V lookup: CDR1 DFQATT, CDR2 SNEGSKA (reference sequence). V was pared by 6 bases and J by 0 bases, with 5 bases of the junction left unmatched. This CDR3 has 15 amino acids. CDR3 residues: CSALTGSSYNSPLHF. The CDR3 DNA reads TGCAGTGCCCTGACAGGGAGCTCCTATAATTCACCCCTCCACTTT.

The chain has TRBV11-2 and TRBJ2-1; D is unclear. Germline lookup yields CDR1 SGHAT and CDR2 FQNNGV. V was clipped by 0 bases and J by 2 bases, with 8 bases between them. This CDR3 is built from 15 residues. CDR3 nucleotides: TGTGCCAGCAGCTTAGAGGTCGGAGCCTACAATGAGCAGTTCTTC. Amino acid sequence: CASSLEVGAYNEQFF. Using reference TRBV11-2 and TRBJ2-1 for the parts outside the CDR3, the full variable domain is EAGVAQSPRYKIIEKRQSVAFWCNPISGHATLYWYQQILGQGPKLLIQFQNNGVVDDSQLPKDRFSAERLKGVDSTLKIQPAKLEDSAVYLCASSLEVGAYNEQFFGPGTRLTVL.

V usage is TRBV4-3 and J usage is TRBJ2-3; TRBD2 might be the D (6 bases). Trimming removed 3 bases at V and 6 bases at J, with 10 bases between. The CDR3 extends over 13 amino acids. The germline V gene has CDR1 LGHNA and CDR2 YSLEER. The CDR3 nucleotides are TGCGCCAGCAGCCATCTCAGCGGGGATACGCAGTATTTT. Translated, it gives CASSHLSGDTQYF.

This clonotype has a handful of counts. The chain is built from TRBV10-3 and TRBJ2-5; D unclear. CDR1 ENHRY and CDR2 SYGVKD come from the germline V gene. Trimming removed 0 bases from V and 0 bases from J, with 5 bases in between. This CDR3 region has 14 residues. CDR3 protein: CAISESNYQETQYF. The CDR3 region has the DNA TGTGCCATCAGTGAGTCTAACTACCAAGAGACCCAGTACTTC.